The 3 T cell receptor beta chains below all came from one sample that was sequenced in a study of blood T cell repertoires in COVID-19. Sequencing was performed with immunoSEQ multiplex PCR; in TCRdb, only in-frame clones are kept and a portion is missing. The sample carries some 170,000 clones, under 85% recorded once. The sequenced material came from peripheral blood. These receptors were obtained from a man aged 70 or older with acute or convalescent COVID-19.

V is TRBV10-3 and J is TRBJ1-5; the match to TRBD1 covers 11 bases. Germline loops: CDR1 ENHRY, CDR2 SYGVKD. V shed 8 bases, J shed 5 bases, and the junction held 5 bases outside the gene matches. The CDR3 length is 14 residues. This chain's CDR3 is CAIRAGQGDQPQHF. CDR3 coding DNA: TGTGCCATCCGAGCGGGACAGGGGGATCAGCCCCAGCATTTT.

The rearrangement joins TRBV6-6 to TRBJ1-2, with 7 bases matching TRBD1. The CDR3 runs 14 residues. The trim removed 6 bases at V and 7 bases at J, leaving 11 bases unmatched. CDR1 is MNHNY and CDR2 is SVGAGI in the germline V gene (reference sequence). The CDR3 DNA is TGTGCCAGCAGACCCACAGACAGGGTTATTGGCTACACCTTC. Translation: CASRPTDRVIGYTF.

This chain joins TRBV6-1 and TRBJ2-3, with 9 bases aligning to TRBD1. J gave up 5 bases and V 3 bases, and 6 bases lay outside the gene matches. This CDR3 contains 15 residues. Germline loops: CDR1 MNHNS, CDR2 SASEGT. The CDR3 nucleotides are TGTGCCAGCAGTGACCCGGGACAGGGTGTAGATACGCAGTATTTT. Translated, it gives CASSDPGQGVDTQYF.